Below, 3 T cell receptor beta chains from the same sample are listed, as sequenced in a study of early T cells in non-severe SARS-CoV-2 infection. Each CDR3 protein gets one entry after TCRdb re-called the 5' RACE reads with MiXCR. The data show about 60,000 distinct CDR3 sequences, under 15% seen once. Sequencing was performed on whole blood. The receptors originated from an adult who was a healthcare worker with PCR-confirmed SARS-CoV-2 infection or an uninfected control (not recorded which).

CDR3 coding DNA: TGCGCCAGCAGGCCGGACAGGGGCATTTCCTACGAGCAGTACTTC. Translation: CASRPDRGISYEQYF. The V and J genes are TRBV5-1 and TRBJ2-7, with 9 bases lining up with TRBD1. The CDR3 length is 15 residues. V gave up 5 bases and J gave up 1 base; unmatched junction bases: 7. Looked up from germline, CDR1 is SGHRS and CDR2 is YFSETQ.

This chain's CDR3 is CSVEGQNYGYTF. The CDR3 nucleotides are TGCAGCGTTGAGGGACAGAACTATGGCTACACCTTC. This chain connects TRBV29-1 to TRBJ1-2, with 7 positions matching TRBD1. This CDR3 has 12 amino acids. The germline CDR1 and CDR2 sequences are SQVTM and ANQGSEA. V shed 3 bases and J 2 bases; nucleotides not matched to a gene: 0. Drawing the rest from reference TRBV29-1 and TRBJ1-2, the complete variable domain is SAVISQKPSRDICQRGTSLTIQCQVDSQVTMMFWYRQQPGQSLTLIATANQGSEATYESGFVIDKFPISRPNLTFSTLTVSNMSPEDSSIYLCSVEGQNYGYTFGSGTRLTVV.

This clonotype was seen only a few times. The rearrangement links TRBV7-2 to TRBJ2-1; D call uncertain. The CDR3 is made up of 12 amino acids. The germline V gene has CDR1 SGHTA and CDR2 FQGNSA. Trimming cost V 6 bases and J 2 bases, with 5 bases left between them. CDR3 residues: CASSRPYNEQFF. The DNA for the CDR3 is TGTGCCAGCAGTCGCCCCTACAATGAGCAGTTCTTC.